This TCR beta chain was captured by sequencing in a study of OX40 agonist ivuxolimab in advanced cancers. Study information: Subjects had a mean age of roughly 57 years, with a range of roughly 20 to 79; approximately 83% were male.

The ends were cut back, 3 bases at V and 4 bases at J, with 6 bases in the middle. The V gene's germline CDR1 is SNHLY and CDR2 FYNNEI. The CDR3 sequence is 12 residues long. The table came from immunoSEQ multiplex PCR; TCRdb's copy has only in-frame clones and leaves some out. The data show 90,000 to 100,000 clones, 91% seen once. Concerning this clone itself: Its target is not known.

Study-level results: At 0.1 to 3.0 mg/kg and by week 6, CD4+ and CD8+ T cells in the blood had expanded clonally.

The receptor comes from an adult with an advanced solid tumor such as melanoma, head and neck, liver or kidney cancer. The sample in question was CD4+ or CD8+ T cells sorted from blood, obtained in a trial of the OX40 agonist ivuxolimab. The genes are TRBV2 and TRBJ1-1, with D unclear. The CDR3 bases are TGTGCCAGCAGTGACTCGGTCACTGAAGCTTTCTTT. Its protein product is CASSDSVTEAFF.